This TCR beta chain is drawn from a study of cytomegalovirus exposure and HLA in healthy donors. Broader study findings: An observed cluster of highly shared sequence variants was recorded as a likely sequencing artifact. In vitro confirmation showed a few CMV-associated chains to be CMV antigen specific.

The study ran its PCR with 60 Vbeta and 13 Jbeta primers. The protocol was immunoSEQ multiplex PCR, while the TCRdb copy is restricted to in-frame clones and leaves out a portion. The data show over 150,000 clones, around 78% seen once. This CDR3 spans 16 amino acids. Germline CDR1 and CDR2: SGHRS and YFSETQ. The V and J ends lost 3 bases and 2 bases, in that order; junction bases with no gene match: 9. A note on this clone: Its antigen is undetermined.

Input material: PBMCs. The rearrangement joins TRBV5-1 to TRBJ2-7; 9 bases line up with TRBD2. The sequence was obtained from a woman aged 45-59 years in good health and CMV-seropositive. The CDR3 nucleotides read TGCGCCAGCAGCTCCTGGAGCGGGGGGCCACCCTACGAGCAGTACTTC. Translated, it gives CASSSWSGGPPYEQYF.